The next 26 T cell receptor beta chains were all read from a single sample in a study of cytomegalovirus exposure and HLA in healthy donors. The primer mix had 60 Vbeta and 13 Jbeta primers. TCRdb keeps only in-frame clones here, not all; method: immunoSEQ multiplex PCR. The sample shows roughly 120,000 clones, 65% to 80% of them seen only once. The sequenced sample was PBMCs. These receptors were collected from a woman aged 35 to 49 in good health and CMV-seropositive.

The V and J genes are TRBV2 and TRBJ2-5; TRBD1 matches at 7 bases. J lost 3 bases, V lost 4 bases, and 11 bases had no gene match. Germline-derived CDR1 and CDR2 are SNHLY and FYNNEI. The CDR3 consists of 16 residues. The CDR3 coding sequence is TGTGCCAGCAGTGTTCTCACAGGGGCCCTTAAAGAGACCCAGTACTTC. Its protein is CASSVLTGALKETQYF.

The chain carries TRBV19 and TRBJ1-2; 7 nucleotides line up with TRBD1. CDR3 size: 15 residues. V gave up 4 bases and J gave up 0 bases; unmatched junction bases: 5. Germline V gene sequence: CDR1 LNHDA, CDR2 SQIVND (reference sequence). CDR3 coding DNA: TGTGCCAGTAGTACTTTGGGGACAGCTAACTATGGCTACACCTTC. It yields the protein CASSTLGTANYGYTF.

V is TRBV5-7 and J is TRBJ1-1; D remains unclear. TRBV5-7 is an ORF, with its function uncertain. Trimming removed 4 bases from V and 1 base from J, with 5 bases in between. The CDR3 contains 12 residues. This CDR3 is CASSPGNTEAFF. The CDR3, as DNA: TGTGCCAGCAGCCCCGGGAACACTGAAGCTTTCTTT.

DNA of the CDR3: TGTGCCAGCAGCGTGGGGGGGAACACCGGGGAGCTGTTTTTT. Translating gives CASSVGGNTGELFF. The rearrangement joins TRBV9 to TRBJ2-2, with a weak D call TRBD2 (6 bases). Germline CDR1 is SGDLS and CDR2 is YYNGEE. V lost 2 bases, J lost 1 base, and 6 bases lay in between. The CDR3 spans 14 residues. The full variable domain, rest sourced from reference TRBV9 and TRBJ2-2, is DSGVTQTPKHLITATGQRVTLRCSPRSGDLSVYWYQQSLDQGLQFLIQYYNGEERAKGNILERFSAQQFPDLHSELNLSSLELGDSALYFCASSVGGNTGELFFGEGSRLTVL.

The gene calls are TRBV7-3 and TRBJ2-1; the D gene is possibly TRBD2 (5 bases). Germline CDR1 is SGHTA and CDR2 is FQGTGA. The V gene lost 5 bases and the J gene lost 7 bases, with 18 bases spanning the gap. The CDR3 has 15 amino acids. In nucleotides, the CDR3 is TGTGCCAGCAGCCCCCAGGCAGCGGCCACAAATGAGCAGTTCTTC. This encodes CASSPQAAATNEQFF. Using reference TRBV7-3 and TRBJ2-1 for the parts outside the CDR3, the full variable domain is GAGVSQTPSNKVTEKGKYVELRCDPISGHTALYWYRQSLGQGPEFLIYFQGTGAADDSGLPNDRFFAVRPEGSVSTLKIQRTERGDSAVYLCASSPQAAATNEQFFGPGTRLTVL.

The V and J genes are TRBV7-9 and TRBJ2-5; 7 nucleotides agree with TRBD2. Germline V gene lookup returns CDR1 SEHNR and CDR2 FQNEAQ (reference sequence). The CDR3 sequence is 14 residues long. V was pared by 3 bases and J by 5 bases, with 6 bases of the junction left unmatched. The DNA for the CDR3 is TGTGCCAGCAGCTTGGCTAGCGGATGGGAGACCCAGTACTTC. It specifies CASSLASGWETQYF.

This sequence joins TRBV28 and TRBJ1-2, with 10 positions matching TRBD1. The CDR3 is made up of 17 amino acids. From germline, CDR1 is MDHEN and CDR2 SYDVKM. J gave up 3 bases and V 4 bases, and 11 bases lay outside the gene matches. The CDR3 coding sequence is TGTGCCAGCAGTTCCAGACCGGGACAGGGGCCTTACTATGGCTACACCTTC. Encoded protein: CASSSRPGQGPYYGYTF.

The chain links TRBV6-1 to TRBJ2-7; D perhaps matches TRBD1 (5 bases). V lost 6 bases to trimming and J lost 2 bases, with 11 bases between them. Germline CDR1 reads MNHNS; CDR2 reads SASEGT. The CDR3 loop spans 13 amino acids. CDR3 DNA: TGTGCCAGCAGAATAGGACAAACCTACGAGCAGTACTTC. This gives the protein CASRIGQTYEQYF.

This chain joins TRBV5-5 and TRBJ1-5, with unresolved D. Germline-derived CDR1 and CDR2 are SGHKS and YYEKEE (reference sequence). This CDR3 spans 15 amino acids. V was cut by 2 bases and J by 2 bases, with 11 bases left in between. CDR3 in amino acids: CASSLLGLGNQPQHF. As DNA, the CDR3 is TGTGCCAGCAGCTTACTCGGACTGGGCAATCAGCCCCAGCATTTT.

V gene TRBV7-9 combines with J gene TRBJ1-2, with 7 bases identical to TRBD1. V was clipped by 10 bases and J by 7 bases; unmatched bases: 6. Germline lookup yields CDR1 SEHNR and CDR2 FQNEAQ (reference sequence). The length of the CDR3 is 11 residues. Written as DNA, the CDR3 is TGTGCCATCCAGGGGGGAAGTGGCTACACCTTC. Its translation: CAIQGGSGYTF.

The chain is built from TRBV30 and TRBJ2-7, with a tentative D call TRBD1 (6 bases). V was clipped by 1 base and J by 0 bases, with 22 bases between them. This CDR3 spans 18 amino acids. The germline CDR1 and CDR2 sequences are GTSNPN and SVGIG (reference sequence). The CDR3 spells CAWSGVMGEGVGSYEQYF. CDR3 coding DNA: TGTGCCTGGAGTGGGGTAATGGGTGAGGGGGTAGGCTCCTACGAGCAGTACTTC.

This clone is a singleton in its sample. The chain recombines TRBV7-9 with TRBJ2-3, with 9 bases that match TRBD2. J was trimmed by 2 bases and V by 5 bases; bases with no gene match: 14. In germline, CDR1 is SEHNR, CDR2 FQNEAQ (reference sequence). This CDR3 has 18 residues. As DNA, the CDR3 is TGTGCCAGCAGCCGTAGGCTGATAGCGGGAGCGGACACAGATACGCAGTATTTT. It encodes CASSRRLIAGADTDTQYF.

The V call is TRBV4-1, the J call TRBJ2-1, with 14 bases matching TRBD2. Germline V gene data show CDR1 as MGHRA and CDR2 as YSYEKL. The ends lost 1 base at V and 8 bases at J; junction bases unmatched: 10. The CDR3 consists of 18 residues. DNA for the CDR3: TGCGCCAGCAGCCAAGGGAGGGGTGGGACTAGCGGGAGTCATGAGCAGTTCTTC. This translates into CASSQGRGGTSGSHEQFF.

Points on this clone: Relative to the germline gene, one junction end is altered; a read error may explain this. The chain joins TRBV7-6 to TRBJ1-1, with D uncertain. The CDR3 is 14 amino acids. Germline CDR1 is SGHVS and CDR2 is FNYEAQ. The CDR3: CASTLDGADTEAFF. The CDR3 DNA is TGTGCCAGCACCTTAGACGGTGCGGACACTGAAGCTTTCTTT. The entire variable domain, with the rest obtained from reference TRBV7-6 and TRBJ1-1, is as follows: GAGVSQSPRYKVTKRGQDVALRCDPISGHVSLYWYRQALGQGPEFLTYFNYEAQQDKSGLPNDRFSAERPEGSISTLTIQRTEQRDSAMYRCASTLDGADTEAFFGQGTRLTVV.

V and J are TRBV5-4 and TRBJ1-1; the match to TRBD1 covers 8 bases. The J segment lost 7 bases and the V segment lost 0 bases, leaving 2 bases of the junction unmatched. This CDR3 comprises 13 residues. The germline V gene encodes CDR1 SGHNT and CDR2 YYREEE (reference sequence). CDR3 sequence: CASSLGTGFEAFF. The CDR3, as DNA: TGTGCCAGCAGCTTGGGGACAGGGTTTGAAGCTTTCTTT.

This clone was seen only a few times. CDR3 sequence: CASSLSPQGIDEQYF. The CDR3 region has the DNA TGTGCCAGCAGTTTATCACCCCAGGGTATCGACGAGCAGTACTTC. This rearrangement joins TRBV28 to TRBJ2-7; perhaps TRBD1 as D (5 bases). CDR1 is MDHEN and CDR2 is SYDVKM in the germline V gene. Trimming shortened V by 1 base and J by 5 bases, and 15 bases separated the two germline ends. This CDR3 has 15 residues.

This chain joins TRBV28 and TRBJ1-2; no clear D. Germline values: CDR1 MDHEN, CDR2 SYDVKM. V lost 5 bases and J lost 4, with 17 bases in between. CDR3 size: 15 residues. CDR3 sequence reads: CASSAAGAHLYGYTF. The CDR3, as DNA: TGTGCCAGCAGTGCGGCGGGAGCCCACCTCTATGGCTACACCTTC.

In this sample, this clone turned up once. This chain connects TRBV2 to TRBJ2-5; possible D gene TRBD2, 6 bases. Trimming left V 0 bases short and J 6 bases short, with 11 bases between. Looked up from germline, CDR1 is SNHLY and CDR2 is FYNNEI. CDR3 length: 14 amino acids. The DNA for the CDR3 is TGTGCCAGCAGTGAAGCGCTTGCGGGAAAGACCCAGTACTTC. This gives the protein CASSEALAGKTQYF.

This clone was observed a handful of times. The J gene is TRBJ1-3, the V gene TRBV5-4; D is uncertain. Trimming stripped 4 bases from V and 4 bases from J, with 18 bases between. The CDR3 contains 16 residues. In germline, CDR1 is SGHNT, CDR2 YYREEE (reference sequence). In nucleotides, the CDR3 is TGTGCCAGCAGCCCCGGCGGCGGGAGGGAAGGAAACACCATATATTTT. Protein product: CASSPGGGREGNTIYF. Full variable domain (missing parts from reference TRBV5-4 and TRBJ1-3): ETGVTQSPTHLIKTRGQQVTLRCSSQSGHNTVSWYQQALGQGPQFIFQYYREEENGRGNFPPRFSGLQFPNYSSELNVNALELDDSALYLCASSPGGGREGNTIYFGEGSWLTVV.

The rearrangement uses TRBV12-2 and TRBJ2-4; the table's TRBD2 call for D was not verified on the DNA. TRBV12-2 has pseudogene status. This CDR3 has 18 residues. For the CDR3, the DNA is TGTGCAAGTCTGCGGGAATTCGGACACGGGGATGCCAAAAACATTCAGTACTTC. Translated: CASLREFGHGDAKNIQYF.

This clone appeared a single time. The chain recombines TRBV7-9 with TRBJ2-5, with TRBD1 matching over 8 bases. The DNA end is a closer match to TRBJ2-7, so the J assignment may be wrong. This CDR3 is 14 amino acids long. Germline values: CDR1 SEHNR, CDR2 FQNEAQ (reference sequence). The chain's CDR3 is CASSLRTGPLEQYF. As DNA, the CDR3 is TGTGCCAGCAGCTTAAGGACAGGGCCCCTCGAGCAGTACTTC.

As to this clone: Other nucleotide sequences from this sample produce the same CDR3. The chain employs TRBV19 and TRBJ1-5, with 7 positions matching TRBD1. The germline gives CDR1 LNHDA, CDR2 SQIVND (reference sequence). The V gene end was trimmed by 1 base and the J gene end by 6 bases; junction bases not matched to a gene: 6. The CDR3 sequence is 15 residues long. CDR3 bases: TGTGCCAGTAGTATAGGCCCAGGGGGAGGTCAGCCCCAGCATTTT. The encoded protein is CASSIGPGGGQPQHF.

The V gene is TRBV28, the J gene TRBJ2-5; 8 bases line up with TRBD1. The junction had 10 bases not matched to a gene; V was cut back by 8 bases and J by 5 bases. Germline V gene sequence: CDR1 MDHEN, CDR2 SYDVKM. The CDR3 is 14 amino acids. DNA for the CDR3: TGTGCCAGCGGACAGACAGGGGTACCGGAGACCCAGTACTTC. Protein: CASGQTGVPETQYF.

The chain employs TRBV7-2 and TRBJ2-1; D unclear. This CDR3 has 12 amino acids. The germline CDR1 and CDR2 sequences are SGHTA and FQGNSA. The germline V and J ends were trimmed by 5 bases and 8 bases, with 10 bases remaining between them. The CDR3 DNA is TGTGCCAGCAGCCCTAGTTGGGATGAGCAGTTCTTC. Its translation is CASSPSWDEQFF.

This clone was seen once. The chain carries TRBV4-1 and TRBJ2-7, with 7 bases aligning to TRBD1. The junction had 5 bases not matched to a gene; V was cut back by 0 bases and J by 6 bases. Looked up from germline, CDR1 is MGHRA and CDR2 is YSYEKL. This CDR3 has 14 residues. CDR3 loop: CASSQDWDSLEQYF. The CDR3 DNA sequence: TGCGCCAGCAGCCAAGACTGGGACAGTCTCGAGCAGTACTTC.

V and J are TRBV4-1 and TRBJ1-3; 8 nucleotides align to TRBD1. The CDR3 runs to 18 residues. The trim removed 3 bases at V and 0 bases at J, leaving 10 bases unmatched. CDR1 and CDR2 from the germline V gene are MGHRA and YSYEKL. The CDR3 here is CASSQVRPDRASGNTIYF. The DNA for the CDR3 is TGCGCCAGCAGCCAGGTACGACCGGACAGGGCCTCTGGAAACACCATATATTTT.